The T cell receptor (beta chain) described here comes from a study of high-grade serous ovarian cancer treatment subgroups (dated by TCRdb to 2020 to 2023). About the investigation overall: Sequencing yielded a mean of about 13,000 reads and approximately 7,000 unique TCR beta rearrangements per sample. The study profiled TCR beta repertoires in high-grade serous ovarian cancer patients grouped by complete gross resection or neoadjuvant chemotherapy response under a laparoscopic triage algorithm. One primary tumor sample and two metastatic tumor samples were contributed by each patient, so that about a hundred samples were obtained in total. The cohort comprised 30 patients: roughly 10 with no residual disease after primary surgery (R0), roughly 10 excellent NACT responders, and roughly 10 poor NACT responders.

Tumor samples were collected prior to definitive surgery or chemotherapy. Genomic DNA extraction was performed by the MD Anderson Biospecimen Extraction Resource, and TCR sequencing was carried out by the MD Anderson Cancer Genomics Laboratory. The approximately 100 tumor samples underwent high-throughput TCR profiling with ImmunoSEQ. The authors' analysis ran thus. The repertoire diversity metrics included richness (unique productive sequences), clonality, evenness and relatedness, and the Bhattacharyya coefficient was used to measure similarity between samples. A sensitivity analysis excluded TCRs with fewer than two reads and gave consistent conclusions. TCRdb stores this immuneACCESS table with in-frame sequences only. Part of the clones is absent; in the studies checked, under half of the shortfall reflects unresolved V genes, and no reason is known for the rest. D and trimming were read from the DNA, whereas the V and J calls and clone size are those reported in that table. The sample table records approximately 15,000 clones; about 76% of these occur just once. The ten largest make up 4.5% of the sample.

Trimmed from V: 7 bases; trimmed from J: 3 bases; junction bases lacking a gene match: 1. Measured from the cysteine to the phenylalanine, the CDR3 is 11 residues long. The kept DNA is CDR3 alone, 33 bases in frame from the first base. According to the germline V gene, CDR1 reads SQVTM and CDR2 reads ANQGSEA. Paper-wide results and their limitations: Tumors from the same patient had repertoire similarity ranging from 0.11 to 0.79, while tumors from different patients showed almost no similarity. TCR repertoire analyses focused on CDR3; CDR1 and CDR2 were not analyzed. TCR clonal relatedness showed a positive correlation with neoantigen level and a trend toward positive correlation with copy number variation and mutation load from whole-genome sequencing. Spatial information was not captured by bulk tumor TCR sequencing, so insight into HGSC tumor complexity and diversity was limited.

This clone was recorded only once. Its antigen is not yet known. Base qualities are not recorded, but no much larger clone differs from it by a single base. The V gene is TRBV29-1 and the J gene is TRBJ2-7; 9 bases in between match TRBD1. Material for sequencing was tumor tissue. The receptor's source is a human donor with high-grade serous ovarian cancer. The nucleotide sequence is TGCAGCGGGGGACAGGGCTACGAGCAGTACTTC. This yields the protein CSGGQGYEQYF.